These 32 T cell receptor beta chains share one sample of origin, sequenced in a study of regulatory T cells in long-lasting Graves disease. Sample time point: newly diagnosed GD, antithyroid drugs for less than 3 months. Following extraction of RNA from PBMCs, that RNA was used to make the TCR library. Construction of TCR beta libraries relied on iRepertoire HTBI primers and on Arm-PCR targeting CDR3 regions. TCRdb used MiXCR to reprocess the multiplex PCR reads, holding one entry per CDR3 protein. The table lists 450,000 to 500,000 distinct CDR3 sequences, around 15% of them singletons. This sample was also put to use in a study of T cells in Graves' hyperthyroidism and ophthalmopathy.

This specimen consisted of peripheral blood mononuclear cells (PBMCs), obtained at new diagnosis, from a patient treated with antithyroid drugs. These receptors were obtained from a man aged 35 to 55 with Graves disease.

This clonotype was found many times. This chain uses TRBV27 with TRBJ1-4, with D possibly TRBD1 on 6 matching bases. Germline V CDR1 and CDR2: MNHEY, SMNVEV (reference sequence). V was pared by 6 bases and J by 3 bases, with 14 bases between. CDR3 length: 15 residues. The CDR3 protein is CASRDSPPANEKLFF. Written as DNA, the CDR3 is TGTGCCAGCAGGGACAGCCCTCCGGCTAATGAAAAACTGTTTTTT.

The chain joins TRBV12-3 or TRBV12-4 to TRBJ1-2; D possibly corresponds to TRBD1 (6 bases). Trimming removed 8 bases from V and 0 bases from J, with 10 bases in between. This CDR3 region has 13 residues. CDR3 DNA: TGTGCCAGCCAGACAGGTCCTAACTATGGCTACACCTTC. Encoded protein: CASQTGPNYGYTF.

In this sample, this clonotype turned up many times. The chain couples TRBV6-1 to TRBJ2-5, with TRBD2 matching 11 bases. This CDR3 has 17 residues. Trimming at V came to 2 bases and at J to 10 bases, leaving 15 bases not matched to a gene. CDR1 and CDR2 from the germline V gene are MNHNS and SASEGT. CDR3: CASSEQVAGGPRGDQYF. The CDR3 nucleotides read TGTGCCAGCAGTGAACAAGTAGCGGGAGGGCCCCGCGGGGACCAGTACTTC.

The table lists this clonotype with many counts. The chain uses TRBV27 and TRBJ2-7; 8 positions match TRBD1. The CDR3 has 13 amino acids. CDR1 and CDR2 (germline): MNHEY, SMNVEV (reference sequence). Trimming cost V 4 bases and J 6 bases; bases outside gene matches: 5. CDR3 coding DNA: TGTGCCAGCAGTTCGGACAGGGCAGCCGAGCAGTACTTC. Residues: CASSSDRAAEQYF.

This clonotype was observed many times. The V gene is TRBV29-1, the J gene TRBJ2-1; D remains unclear. V lost 4 bases, J lost 6 bases, and 10 bases lay in between. Germline V gene sequence: CDR1 SQVTM, CDR2 ANQGSEA. The CDR3 is made up of 12 amino acids. This chain's CDR3 is CSVARGVNEQFF. The CDR3 bases are TGCAGCGTTGCTCGTGGGGTCAATGAGCAGTTCTTC.

This clonotype was observed at least ten times. The J gene is TRBJ2-1, the V gene TRBV7-8; weak D call: TRBD2 (6 bases). Trimming removed 6 bases at V and 7 bases at J, with 13 bases between. There are 13 residues in the CDR3. Per germline, CDR1 SGHVS and CDR2 FQNEAQ. This CDR3 reads CASRPGEWNEQFF. The CDR3 coding sequence is TGTGCCAGCAGACCGGGAGAATGGAATGAGCAGTTCTTC.

This chain uses TRBV6-2 or TRBV6-3 with TRBJ2-7; 10 bases are a match to TRBD1. This CDR3 region has 16 residues. CDR1 and CDR2 (germline): MNHEY, SVGEGT. The V segment lost 0 bases and the J segment 7 bases; nucleotides outside the gene matches: 9. In nucleotides, the CDR3 is TGTGCCAGCAGTTACTCCCGGGACAGGGGACTCTTGGAGCAGTACTTC. Translating gives CASSYSRDRGLLEQYF.

This clonotype came up a few times. The chain combines TRBV2 with TRBJ2-1; D ambiguous. V dropped 3 bases and J dropped 8 bases, with 17 bases sitting between them. CDR3 length: 15 residues. Germline loops: CDR1 SNHLY, CDR2 FYNNEI. For the CDR3, the DNA is TGTGCCAGCAGTGACTCCGTGGGATATTCAGATGAGCAGTTCTTC. Amino acids: CASSDSVGYSDEQFF. The full variable domain, its missing parts supplied by reference TRBV2 and TRBJ2-1, is EPEVTQTPSHQVTQMGQEVILRCVPISNHLYFYWYRQILGQKVEFLVSFYNNEISEKSEIFDDQFSVERPDGSNFTLKIRSTKLEDSAMYFCASSDSVGYSDEQFFGPGTRLTVL.

This clonotype was observed many times. The chain joins TRBV7-9 to TRBJ2-5; tentative D call: TRBD1 (7 bases). This CDR3 is built from 15 residues. Trimming took off 5 bases at V and 4 bases at J, with 17 bases between the two ends. The V gene's germline CDR1 is SEHNR and CDR2 FQNEAQ (reference sequence). For the CDR3, the DNA is TGTGCCAGCAGCCCCAGGGGGGATATCGGAGAGACCCAGTACTTC. Amino acid sequence: CASSPRGDIGETQYF.

This clonotype was counted at least ten times. The V call is TRBV27, the J call TRBJ2-3; the match to TRBD1 covers 8 bases. The CDR3 is made up of 15 amino acids. From germline, CDR1 is MNHEY and CDR2 SMNVEV (reference sequence). J lost 2 bases, V lost 8 bases, and 9 bases had no gene match. The CDR3 DNA is TGTGCCAGCGGATCGACAGGGGATAACACAGATACGCAGTATTTT. It translates to CASGSTGDNTDTQYF.

In its sample, this clonotype was seen many times. The rearrangement links TRBV15 to TRBJ2-3; 7 bases match TRBD1. Trimming took 0 bases from V and 3 from J; bases not matched to a gene: 3. CDR3 size: 15 residues. Germline V gene sequence: CDR1 LNHNV, CDR2 YYDKDF (reference sequence). CDR3 coding DNA: TGTGCCACCAGCAGAGAGAACAGGGGAACAGATACGCAGTATTTT. Protein sequence: CATSRENRGTDTQYF.

The rearrangement links TRBV6-2 or TRBV6-3 to TRBJ2-5, with D unclear. Germline values: CDR1 MNHEY, CDR2 SVGEGT. V was clipped by 1 base and J by 1 base, with 16 bases between them. The CDR3 is 17 amino acids. The CDR3 DNA reads as TGTGCCAGCAGTTACTGGTCTGGGGTCGGTATCCAAGAGACCCAGTACTTC. It specifies CASSYWSGVGIQETQYF.

In its sample, this clonotype was seen many times. The chain carries TRBV5-1 and TRBJ2-7, with D possibly matching TRBD2 (6 bases). The CDR3 sequence is 17 residues long. CDR1 and CDR2 from the germline V gene are SGHRS and YFSETQ. V was shortened by 0 bases and J by 1 base, with 17 bases between the two germline ends. CDR3 residues: CASSLATRRGMSYEQYF. In nucleotides, the CDR3 is TGCGCCAGCAGCTTGGCAACTCGGCGGGGAATGTCCTACGAGCAGTACTTC.

Only a few counts were recorded for this clonotype. The rearrangement joins TRBV20-1 to TRBJ2-2, with 9 nucleotides matching TRBD1. The CDR3 consists of 12 residues. J was trimmed by 7 bases and V by 5 bases; bases with no gene match: 2. Germline V gene data show CDR1 as DFQATT and CDR2 as SNEGSKA (reference sequence). The CDR3 DNA reads TGCAGTGCTTGGACAGGGGTCGGGGAGCTGTTTTTT. Its translation: CSAWTGVGELFF.

This clonotype was seen more than once but under ten times. The V and J genes are TRBV20-1 and TRBJ2-3; tentative D call: TRBD2 (6 bases). Trimming took off 2 bases at V and 0 bases at J, with 18 bases between the two ends. The CDR3 contains 17 residues. Germline V lookup: CDR1 DFQATT, CDR2 SNEGSKA (reference sequence). The CDR3 DNA is TGCAGTGCTAGATCGGGATCGCGGAGGGAAAGCACAGATACGCAGTATTTT. Translation gives CSARSGSRRESTDTQYF.

The V and J genes are TRBV7-9 and TRBJ2-7; either TRBD1 or TRBD2 may supply D (6 bases each). This CDR3 spans 14 amino acids. V lost 1 base to trimming and J lost 5 bases, with 12 bases between them. Per the germline V gene, CDR1 is SEHNR and CDR2 is FQNEAQ (reference sequence). The CDR3 loop reads CASSLGIGGNEQYF. CDR3 DNA: TGTGCCAGCAGCTTAGGAATAGGGGGGAACGAGCAGTACTTC. The variable domain in full, completed from reference TRBV7-9 and TRBJ2-7, reads DTGVSQNPRHKITKRGQNVTFRCDPISEHNRLYWYRQTLGQGPEFLTYFQNEAQLEKSRLLSDRFSAERPKGSFSTLEIQRTEQGDSAMYLCASSLGIGGNEQYFGPGTRLTVT.

In its sample, this clonotype was seen a few times. The chain uses TRBV6-2 or TRBV6-3 and TRBJ2-3; 8 bases align to TRBD2. The CDR3 has 14 residues. After removal of 5 bases from V and 2 bases from J, the junction contained 3 bases not matched to a gene. The germline gives CDR1 MNHEY, CDR2 SVGEGT. The CDR3 sequence: CASSRREVTDTQYF. CDR3 coding DNA: TGTGCCAGCAGTCGGCGGGAGGTCACAGATACGCAGTATTTT.

V is TRBV28 and J is TRBJ2-1, with a weak D call TRBD2 (6 bases). V gave up 5 bases and J gave up 10 bases, with 21 bases separating them. There are 15 residues in the CDR3. The germline V gene encodes CDR1 MDHEN and CDR2 SYDVKM. The CDR3 DNA sequence: TGTGCCAGCAGTAACATCCCGGGCCCCGGAGGGGAGCAGTTCTTC. Amino acid sequence: CASSNIPGPGGEQFF.

This clonotype was seen only a few times. CDR3 in DNA: TGTGCCAGTACCCCAGATGGATATAGCAATCAGCCCCAGCATTTT. Translation: CASTPDGYSNQPQHF. The chain employs TRBV19 and TRBJ1-5; D is undetermined. Germline V lookup: CDR1 LNHDA, CDR2 SQIVND (reference sequence). V was shortened by 7 bases and J by 0 bases, with 13 bases between the two germline ends. The CDR3 is 15 residues long.

This clonotype came up a few times. A read error may account for a junction end that differs from germline. The rearrangement joins TRBV28 to TRBJ2-1; D may be TRBD2 (6 bases). Germline lookup yields CDR1 MDHEN and CDR2 SYDVKM. The CDR3 runs 12 residues. DNA for the CDR3: TGTGCCAGCAGTTCGGGACTCTCGATCTTATTATTC. Amino acid sequence: CASSSGLSILLF.

The chain combines TRBV20-1 with TRBJ1-1, with D possibly matching TRBD1 (5 bases). Germline CDR1 is DFQATT and CDR2 is SNEGSKA (reference sequence). Trimming left V 3 bases short and J 1 base short, with 9 bases between. The CDR3 is 13 residues long. CDR3 sequence reads: CSASSGANTEAFF. For the CDR3, the DNA is TGCAGTGCTAGTAGCGGGGCGAACACTGAAGCTTTCTTT.

This chain links TRBV12-3 or TRBV12-4 with TRBJ2-1; 13 bases map to TRBD2. Germline trimming cut 4 bases from V and 5 bases from J; bases unmatched to any gene: 8. CDR3 length: 17 residues. CDR3: CASSSGRLAGGDNEQFF. CDR3 nucleotide sequence: TGTGCCAGCAGTTCCGGAAGACTAGCGGGAGGAGACAATGAGCAGTTCTTC.

There are many counts of this clonotype. Here the CDR3 DNA reads TGTGCCAGCACCGTAGCGGGAGTCGCCTACGAGCAGTACTTC. It encodes CASTVAGVAYEQYF. The chain links TRBV12-3 or TRBV12-4 to TRBJ2-7; 9 bases map to TRBD2. Unmatched junction bases numbered 6, after V lost 7 bases and J lost 2 bases. The CDR3 extends over 14 amino acids.

This chain connects TRBV7-9 to TRBJ1-1, with no clear D. Germline CDR1 is SEHNR and CDR2 is FQNEAQ (reference sequence). The CDR3 is 11 amino acids. Trimming stripped 7 bases from V and 5 bases from J, with 8 bases between. The CDR3 region is CASNLGTEAFF. For the CDR3, the DNA is TGTGCCAGCAATCTGGGGACTGAAGCTTTCTTT.

As regards this clonotype: This clone may be a read error of a much larger clone one base away. The chain couples TRBV12-3 or TRBV12-4 to TRBJ1-1; D gene unclear. CDR3 length: 13 amino acids. V was clipped by 6 bases and J by 4 bases, with 12 bases between them. The CDR3 DNA sequence: TGTGCCAGCAGGTTATCCCCGGTCACTGAAGCTTTCTTT. Translation gives CASRLSPVTEAFF.

This clonotype was counted many times. J is TRBJ2-1 and V is TRBV20-1; 7 nucleotides align to TRBD2. After removal of 5 bases from V and 5 bases from J, the junction contained 12 bases not matched to a gene. Germline values: CDR1 DFQATT, CDR2 SNEGSKA (reference sequence). The CDR3 is made up of 15 amino acids. This chain's CDR3 is CSAGGEARLNNEQFF. For the CDR3, the DNA is TGCAGTGCTGGGGGGGAGGCACGGTTGAACAATGAGCAGTTCTTC.

Points on this clonotype: A much larger clone differs by one base, so this may be a read error. The gene calls are TRBV6-1 and TRBJ2-3, with no clear D. The germline CDR1 and CDR2 sequences are MNHNS and SASEGT. This CDR3 comprises 12 residues. CDR3 DNA: TGCGCCAGCAATCCCTCCGGGGATACGCAGTATTTT. Protein sequence: CASNPSGDTQYF.

This clonotype has just a few counts. J is TRBJ2-7 and V is TRBV6-5, with TRBD2 as a possible D gene (6 bases). The CDR3 runs to 16 residues. Trimming removed 2 bases at V and 5 bases at J, with 19 bases between. Germline V gene data show CDR1 as MNHEY and CDR2 as SVGAGI. The CDR3 loop reads CASSYVAGRPFHEQYF. The CDR3 DNA sequence: TGTGCCAGCAGTTACGTGGCGGGACGGCCTTTCCACGAGCAGTACTTC.

This clonotype came up many times. The chain couples TRBV5-1 to TRBJ2-7; D gene ambiguous. Germline-derived CDR1 and CDR2 are SGHRS and YFSETQ. The CDR3 covers 14 residues. Trimming removed 2 bases at V and 4 bases at J, with 13 bases between. The CDR3 coding sequence is TGCGCCAGCAGCTTATGGCAGGAACATTACGAGCAGTACTTC. Residues: CASSLWQEHYEQYF.

Concerning this clonotype: A single base separates this from a much larger clone, so it may be a read error. The chain employs TRBV5-1 and TRBJ2-7, with a tentative D call TRBD2 (7 bases). Germline V gives CDR1 SGHRS, CDR2 YFSETQ. V shed 4 bases and J shed 6 bases, with 17 bases lying between them. The CDR3 contains 14 residues. CDR3 in DNA: TGCGCCAGCAGCGGGGGGGGGCTCCGGGGCGAGCAGTACTTC. Protein: CASSGGGLRGEQYF.

V gene TRBV29-1 combines with J gene TRBJ2-7; 9 bases agree with TRBD2. V shed 2 bases, J shed 2 bases, and the junction held 1 base outside the gene matches. This CDR3 has 13 residues. Germline lookup yields CDR1 SQVTM and CDR2 ANQGSEA. The CDR3 bases are TGCAGCGTTGAACCTAGCGGGGCCTACGAGCAGTACTTC. It specifies CSVEPSGAYEQYF.

This clonotype has a handful of counts. V usage is TRBV20-1 and J usage is TRBJ2-7, with D perhaps given as TRBD1 or TRBD2 (5 bases each). The germline V gene has CDR1 DFQATT and CDR2 SNEGSKA (reference sequence). The V end lost 5 bases, the J end lost 0 bases, and 14 bases lay between the germline ends. CDR3 length: 14 residues. DNA for the CDR3: TGCAGTGCTGTCAGGGACGGATACTCCTACGAGCAGTACTTC. Protein product: CSAVRDGYSYEQYF.